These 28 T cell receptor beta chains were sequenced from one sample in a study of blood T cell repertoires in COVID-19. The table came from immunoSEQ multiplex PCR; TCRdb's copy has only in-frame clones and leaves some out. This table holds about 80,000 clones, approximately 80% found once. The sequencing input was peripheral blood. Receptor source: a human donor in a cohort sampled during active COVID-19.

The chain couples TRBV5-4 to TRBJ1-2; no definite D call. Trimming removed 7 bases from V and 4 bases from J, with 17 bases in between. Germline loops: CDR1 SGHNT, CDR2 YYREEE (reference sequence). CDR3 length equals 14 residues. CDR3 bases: TGTGCCAGCGGTCGGACTGGAGGGATCTATGGCTACACCTTC. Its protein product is CASGRTGGIYGYTF.

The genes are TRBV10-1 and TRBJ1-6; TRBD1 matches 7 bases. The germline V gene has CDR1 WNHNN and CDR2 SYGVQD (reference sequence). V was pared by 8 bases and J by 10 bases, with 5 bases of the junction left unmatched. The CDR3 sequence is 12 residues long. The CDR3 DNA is TGCGCCAGCGGTACAGGGGTCTCACCCCTCCACTTT. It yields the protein CASGTGVSPLHF.

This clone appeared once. In DNA form, the CDR3 reads TGTGCCAGCAGCTTAGAAGAGGCAACTGAAGCTTTCTTT. Its protein is CASSLEEATEAFF. The chain couples TRBV7-2 to TRBJ1-1, with D hard to call. V was trimmed by 1 base and J by 5 bases, leaving 8 bases between them. The CDR3 runs 13 residues. In germline, CDR1 is SGHTA, CDR2 FQGNSA.

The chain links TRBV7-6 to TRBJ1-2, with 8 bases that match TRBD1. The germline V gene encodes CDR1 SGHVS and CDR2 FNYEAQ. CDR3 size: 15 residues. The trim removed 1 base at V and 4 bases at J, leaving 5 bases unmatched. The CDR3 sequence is CASSLGTGQSYGYTF. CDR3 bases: TGTGCCAGCAGCTTAGGGACAGGGCAGAGCTATGGCTACACCTTC.

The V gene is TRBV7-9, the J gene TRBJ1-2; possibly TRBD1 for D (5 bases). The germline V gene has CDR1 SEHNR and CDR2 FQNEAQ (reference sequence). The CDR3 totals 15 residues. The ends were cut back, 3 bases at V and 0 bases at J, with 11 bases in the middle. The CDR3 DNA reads TGTGCCAGCAGCTTTAGCACAGGAACTAACTATGGCTACACCTTC. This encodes CASSFSTGTNYGYTF.

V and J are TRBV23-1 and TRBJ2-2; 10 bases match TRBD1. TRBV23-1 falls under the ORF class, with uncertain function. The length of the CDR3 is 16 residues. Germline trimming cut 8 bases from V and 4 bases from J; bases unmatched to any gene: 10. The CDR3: CASGPPGQGPTGELFF. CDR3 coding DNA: TGCGCCAGCGGACCCCCGGGACAGGGGCCCACCGGGGAGCTGTTTTTT.

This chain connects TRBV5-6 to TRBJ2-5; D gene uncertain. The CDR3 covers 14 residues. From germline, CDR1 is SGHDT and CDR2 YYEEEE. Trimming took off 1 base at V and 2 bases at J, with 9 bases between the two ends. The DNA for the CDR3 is TGTGCCAGCAGCTTGATCAGGATACAAGAGACCCAGTACTTC. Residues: CASSLIRIQETQYF.

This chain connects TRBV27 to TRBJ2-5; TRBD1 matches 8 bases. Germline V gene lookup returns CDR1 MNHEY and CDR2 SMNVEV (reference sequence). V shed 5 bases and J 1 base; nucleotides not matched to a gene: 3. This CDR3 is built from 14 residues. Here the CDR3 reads CASSPGTGQETQYF. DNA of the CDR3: TGTGCCAGCAGTCCCGGGACAGGCCAAGAGACCCAGTACTTC.

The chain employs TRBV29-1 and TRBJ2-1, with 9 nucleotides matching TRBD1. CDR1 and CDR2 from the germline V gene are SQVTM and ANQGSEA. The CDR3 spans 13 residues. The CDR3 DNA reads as TGCACAGGACAGGGGAGCTCCTACAATGAGCAGTTCTTC. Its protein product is CTGQGSSYNEQFF.

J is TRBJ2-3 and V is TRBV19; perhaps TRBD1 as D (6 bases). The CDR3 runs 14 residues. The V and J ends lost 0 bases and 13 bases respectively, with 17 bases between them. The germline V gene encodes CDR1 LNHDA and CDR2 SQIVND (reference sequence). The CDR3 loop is CASSIDHGGPLEYF. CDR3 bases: TGTGCCAGTAGTATAGATCATGGGGGCCCGCTGGAGTATTTT.

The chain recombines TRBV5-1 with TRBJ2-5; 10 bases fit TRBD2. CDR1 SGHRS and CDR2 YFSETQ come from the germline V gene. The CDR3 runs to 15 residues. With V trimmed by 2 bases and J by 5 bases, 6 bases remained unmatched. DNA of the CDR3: TGCGCCAGCAGCTTCGCTAGCGGGGGAACTGAGACCCAGTACTTC. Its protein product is CASSFASGGTETQYF.

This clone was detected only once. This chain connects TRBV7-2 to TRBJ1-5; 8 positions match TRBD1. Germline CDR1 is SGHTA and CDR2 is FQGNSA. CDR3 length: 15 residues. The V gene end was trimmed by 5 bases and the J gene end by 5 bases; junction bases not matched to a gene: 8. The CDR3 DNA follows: TGTGCCAGCAGCCTTTCGGCAGGGGGCCATCAGCCCCAGCATTTT. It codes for CASSLSAGGHQPQHF.

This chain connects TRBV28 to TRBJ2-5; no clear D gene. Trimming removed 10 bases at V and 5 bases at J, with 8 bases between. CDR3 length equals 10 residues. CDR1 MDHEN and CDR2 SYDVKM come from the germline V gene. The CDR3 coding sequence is TGTGCCACGGCGGTCGAGACCCAGTACTTC. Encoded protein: CATAVETQYF.

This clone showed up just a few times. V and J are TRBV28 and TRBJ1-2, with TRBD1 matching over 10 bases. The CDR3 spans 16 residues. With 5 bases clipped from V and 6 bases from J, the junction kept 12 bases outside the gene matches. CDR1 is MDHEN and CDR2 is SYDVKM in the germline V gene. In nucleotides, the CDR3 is TGTGCCAGCAGTCCCCTGCACCTGGGACAGGGGAATGGCTACACCTTC. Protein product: CASSPLHLGQGNGYTF.

CDR3: CASSFTLTSGGARYYEQYF. For the CDR3, the DNA is TGTGCCAGCAGCTTCACCCTAACTAGCGGGGGGGCACGATACTACGAGCAGTACTTC. The genes are TRBV11-2 and TRBJ2-7, with 13 bases aligning to TRBD2. Germline CDR1 SGHAT, CDR2 FQNNGV. J lost 3 bases, V lost 3 bases, and 14 bases had no gene match. The CDR3 is made up of 19 amino acids.

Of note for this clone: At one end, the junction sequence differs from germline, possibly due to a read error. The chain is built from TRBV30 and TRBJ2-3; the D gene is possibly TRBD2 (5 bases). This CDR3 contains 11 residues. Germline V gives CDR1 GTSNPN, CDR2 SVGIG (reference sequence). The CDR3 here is CAWSERDNLDF. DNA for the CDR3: TGTGCCTGGAGTGAACGGGATAATCTTGATTTT.

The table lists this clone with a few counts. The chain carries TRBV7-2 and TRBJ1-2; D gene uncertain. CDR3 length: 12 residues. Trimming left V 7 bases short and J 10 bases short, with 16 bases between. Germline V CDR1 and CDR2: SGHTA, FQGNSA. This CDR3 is CASTPVRGPYTF. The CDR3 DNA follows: TGTGCCAGCACCCCCGTCCGAGGGCCCTACACCTTC.

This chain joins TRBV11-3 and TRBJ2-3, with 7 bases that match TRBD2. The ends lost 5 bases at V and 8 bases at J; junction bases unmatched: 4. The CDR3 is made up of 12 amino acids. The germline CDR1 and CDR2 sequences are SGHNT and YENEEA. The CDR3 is CASSRPSGTQYF. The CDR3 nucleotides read TGTGCCAGCAGCCGCCCTAGCGGTACGCAGTATTTT.

The DNA for the CDR3 is TGTGCCAGCAGCATGGTACTCCTCGGCACCGGGGAGCTGTTTTTT. It encodes CASSMVLLGTGELFF. The rearrangement joins TRBV7-9 to TRBJ2-2; no clear D gene. The germline gives CDR1 SEHNR, CDR2 FQNEAQ (reference sequence). This CDR3 contains 15 residues. V was pared by 5 bases and J by 4 bases, with 14 bases between.

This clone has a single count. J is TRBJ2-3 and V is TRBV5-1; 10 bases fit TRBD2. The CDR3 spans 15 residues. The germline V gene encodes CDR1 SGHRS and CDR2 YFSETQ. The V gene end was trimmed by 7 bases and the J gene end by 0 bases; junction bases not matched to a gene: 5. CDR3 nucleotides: TGCGCCAGCCAAGGACTAGCGGTTAGCACAGATACGCAGTATTTT. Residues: CASQGLAVSTDTQYF.

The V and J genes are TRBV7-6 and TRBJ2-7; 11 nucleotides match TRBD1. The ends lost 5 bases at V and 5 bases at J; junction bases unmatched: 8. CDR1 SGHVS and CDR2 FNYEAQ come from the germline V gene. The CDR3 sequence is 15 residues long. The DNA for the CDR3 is TGTGCCAGCAGCCGGACAGGGGGCGCATGGGACGAGCAGTACTTC. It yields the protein CASSRTGGAWDEQYF.

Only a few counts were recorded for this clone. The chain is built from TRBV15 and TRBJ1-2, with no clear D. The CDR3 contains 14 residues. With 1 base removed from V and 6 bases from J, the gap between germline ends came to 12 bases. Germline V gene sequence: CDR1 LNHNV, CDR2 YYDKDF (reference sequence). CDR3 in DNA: TGTGCCACCAGCAGAGTCGGCGGGGATGATGGCTACACCTTC. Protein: CATSRVGGDDGYTF.

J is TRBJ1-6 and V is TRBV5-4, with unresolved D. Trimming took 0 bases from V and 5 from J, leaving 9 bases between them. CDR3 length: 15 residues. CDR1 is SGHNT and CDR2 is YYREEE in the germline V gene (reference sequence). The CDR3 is CASSLDGRDNSPLHF. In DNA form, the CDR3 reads TGTGCCAGCAGCTTGGACGGGAGGGATAATTCACCCCTCCACTTT.

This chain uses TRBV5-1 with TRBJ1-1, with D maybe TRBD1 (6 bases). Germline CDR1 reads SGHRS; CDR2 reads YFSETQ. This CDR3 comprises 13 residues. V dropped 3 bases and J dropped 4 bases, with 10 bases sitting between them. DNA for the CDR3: TGCGCCAGCAGCTCACAGGGAACCACTGAAGCTTTCTTT. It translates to CASSSQGTTEAFF.

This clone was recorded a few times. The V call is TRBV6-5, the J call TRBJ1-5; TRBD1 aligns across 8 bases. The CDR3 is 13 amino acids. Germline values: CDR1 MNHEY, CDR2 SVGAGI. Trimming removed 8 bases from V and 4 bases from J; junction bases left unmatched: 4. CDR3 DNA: TGTGCCAGCTCCAGGGGGCCTAATCAGCCCCAGCATTTT. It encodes CASSRGPNQPQHF.

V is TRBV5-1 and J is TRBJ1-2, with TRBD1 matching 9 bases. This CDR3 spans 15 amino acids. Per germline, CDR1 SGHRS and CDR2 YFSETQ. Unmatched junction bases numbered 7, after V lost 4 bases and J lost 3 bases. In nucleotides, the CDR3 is TGCGCCAGCAGCGCGGGACAGGGAAACTACTATGGCTACACCTTC. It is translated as CASSAGQGNYYGYTF.

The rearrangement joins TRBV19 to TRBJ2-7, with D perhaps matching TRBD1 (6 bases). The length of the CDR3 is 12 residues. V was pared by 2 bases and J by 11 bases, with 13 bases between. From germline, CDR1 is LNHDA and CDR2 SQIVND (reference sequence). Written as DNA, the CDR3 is TGTGCCAGTAGTATACCACAGGGCCGGGAGTACTTC. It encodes CASSIPQGREYF.

The CDR3 DNA is TGTGCCAGCAGCTTGGGGAGACCACCCCTCCACTTT. Amino acid sequence: CASSLGRPPLHF. The chain links TRBV5-4 to TRBJ1-6; D remains unclear. The length of the CDR3 is 12 residues. V was cut by 0 bases and J by 11 bases, with 6 bases left in between. The germline V gene has CDR1 SGHNT and CDR2 YYREEE (reference sequence).